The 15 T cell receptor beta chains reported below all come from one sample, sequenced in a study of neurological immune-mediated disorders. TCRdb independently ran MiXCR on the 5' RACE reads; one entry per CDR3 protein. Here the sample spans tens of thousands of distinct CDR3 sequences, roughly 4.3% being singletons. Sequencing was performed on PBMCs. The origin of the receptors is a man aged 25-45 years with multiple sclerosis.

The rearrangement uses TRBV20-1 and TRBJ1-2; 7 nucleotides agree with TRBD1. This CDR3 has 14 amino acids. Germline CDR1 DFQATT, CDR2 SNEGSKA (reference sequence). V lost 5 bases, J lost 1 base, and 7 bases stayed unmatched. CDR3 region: CSAPRGDSNYGYTF. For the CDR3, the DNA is TGCAGTGCTCCAAGGGGGGACAGTAACTATGGCTACACCTTC.

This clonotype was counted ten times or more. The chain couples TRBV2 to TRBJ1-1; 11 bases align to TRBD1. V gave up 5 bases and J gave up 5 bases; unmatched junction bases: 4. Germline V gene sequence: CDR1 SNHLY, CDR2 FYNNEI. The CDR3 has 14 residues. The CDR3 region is CASSTGTGGTEAFF. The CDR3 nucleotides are TGTGCCAGCAGTACCGGGACAGGGGGGACTGAAGCTTTCTTT.

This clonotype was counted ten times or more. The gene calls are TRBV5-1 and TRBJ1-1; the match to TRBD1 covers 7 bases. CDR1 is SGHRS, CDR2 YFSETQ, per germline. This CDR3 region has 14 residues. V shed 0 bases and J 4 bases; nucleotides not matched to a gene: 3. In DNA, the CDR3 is TGCGCCAGCAGCTTGGCGGGGGACAGCACTGAAGCTTTCTTT. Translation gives CASSLAGDSTEAFF.

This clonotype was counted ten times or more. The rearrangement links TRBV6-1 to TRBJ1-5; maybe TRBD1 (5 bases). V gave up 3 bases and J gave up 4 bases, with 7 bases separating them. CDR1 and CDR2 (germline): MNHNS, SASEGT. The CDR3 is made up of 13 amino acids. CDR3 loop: CASSDQGNQPQHF. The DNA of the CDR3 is TGTGCCAGCAGTGATCAGGGTAATCAGCCCCAGCATTTT.

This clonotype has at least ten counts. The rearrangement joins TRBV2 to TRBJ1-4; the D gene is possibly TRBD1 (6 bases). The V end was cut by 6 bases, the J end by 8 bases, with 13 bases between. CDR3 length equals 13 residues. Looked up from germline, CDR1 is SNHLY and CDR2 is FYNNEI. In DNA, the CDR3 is TGTGCCAGCAGCAGGGGCCGTGAGGAAAAACTGTTTTTT. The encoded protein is CASSRGREEKLFF.

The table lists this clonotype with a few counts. Here the CDR3 DNA reads TGCAGTGCTGGCCGGAGCTCTGAAGCTTTCTTT. Translated: CSAGRSSEAFF. The chain employs TRBV20-1 and TRBJ1-1; D unclear. Trimming took 5 bases from V and 6 from J, leaving 10 bases between them. Looked up from germline, CDR1 is DFQATT and CDR2 is SNEGSKA (reference sequence). There are 11 residues in the CDR3.

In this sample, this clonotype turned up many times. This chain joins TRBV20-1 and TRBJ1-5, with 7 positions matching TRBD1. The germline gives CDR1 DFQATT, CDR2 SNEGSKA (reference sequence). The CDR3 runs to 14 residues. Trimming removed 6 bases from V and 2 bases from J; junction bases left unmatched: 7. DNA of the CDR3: TGCAGTGCAGGAGGGGGCTCTGGCAATCAGCCCCAGCATTTT. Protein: CSAGGGSGNQPQHF.

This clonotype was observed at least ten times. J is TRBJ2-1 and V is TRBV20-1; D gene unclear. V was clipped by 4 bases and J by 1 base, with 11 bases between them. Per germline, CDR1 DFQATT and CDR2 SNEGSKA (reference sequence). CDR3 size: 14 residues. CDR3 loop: CSAKPLRSYNEQFF. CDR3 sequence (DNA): TGCAGTGCTAAGCCATTGAGGTCCTACAATGAGCAGTTCTTC.

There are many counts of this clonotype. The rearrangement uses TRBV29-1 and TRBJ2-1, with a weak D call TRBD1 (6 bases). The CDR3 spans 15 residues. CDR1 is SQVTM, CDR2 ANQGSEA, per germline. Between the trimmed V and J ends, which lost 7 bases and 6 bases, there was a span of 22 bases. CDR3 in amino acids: CSARPDSLGVNEQFF. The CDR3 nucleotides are TGCAGCGCCCGGCCGGACAGCCTGGGGGTCAATGAGCAGTTCTTC.

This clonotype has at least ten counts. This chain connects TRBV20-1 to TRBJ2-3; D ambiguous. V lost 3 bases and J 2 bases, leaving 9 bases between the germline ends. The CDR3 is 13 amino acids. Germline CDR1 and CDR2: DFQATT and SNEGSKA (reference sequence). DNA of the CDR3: TGCAGTGCTAGTCGGCTTTACACAGATACGCAGTATTTT. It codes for CSASRLYTDTQYF.

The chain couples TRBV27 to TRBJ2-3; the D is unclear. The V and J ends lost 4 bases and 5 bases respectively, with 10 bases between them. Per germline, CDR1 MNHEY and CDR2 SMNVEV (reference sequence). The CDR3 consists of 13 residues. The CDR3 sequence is CASSSLGGDTQYF. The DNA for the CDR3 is TGTGCCAGCAGTTCACTGGGCGGAGATACGCAGTATTTT.

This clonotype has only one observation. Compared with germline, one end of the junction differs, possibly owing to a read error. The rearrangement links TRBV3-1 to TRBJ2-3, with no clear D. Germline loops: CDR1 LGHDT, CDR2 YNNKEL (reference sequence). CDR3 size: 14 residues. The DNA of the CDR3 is TGTGCCAGCAGCCAAGGGGGAAACACAGATAAGCAGTATTTT. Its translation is CASSQGGNTDKQYF.

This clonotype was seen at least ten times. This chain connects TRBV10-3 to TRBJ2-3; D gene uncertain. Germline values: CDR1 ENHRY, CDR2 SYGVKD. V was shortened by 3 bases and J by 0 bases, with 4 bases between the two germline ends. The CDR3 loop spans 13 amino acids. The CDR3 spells CAISDGSTDTQYF. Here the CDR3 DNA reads TGTGCCATCAGTGATGGAAGCACAGATACGCAGTATTTT.

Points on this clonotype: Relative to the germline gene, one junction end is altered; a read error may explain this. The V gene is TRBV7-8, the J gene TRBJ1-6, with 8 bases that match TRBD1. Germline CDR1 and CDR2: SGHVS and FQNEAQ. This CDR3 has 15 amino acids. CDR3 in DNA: TGTGCCAGCAGCCCCATCCAGGACAGGGCTTCACCCCTCAACTTT. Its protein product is CASSPIQDRASPLNF.

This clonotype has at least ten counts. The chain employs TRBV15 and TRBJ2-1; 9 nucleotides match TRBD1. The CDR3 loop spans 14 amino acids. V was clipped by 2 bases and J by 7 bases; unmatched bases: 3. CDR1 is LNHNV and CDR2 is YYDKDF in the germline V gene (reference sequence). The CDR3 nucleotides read TGTGCCACCAGCAGATCAGACAGGGGGAATGAGCAGTTCTTC. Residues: CATSRSDRGNEQFF.